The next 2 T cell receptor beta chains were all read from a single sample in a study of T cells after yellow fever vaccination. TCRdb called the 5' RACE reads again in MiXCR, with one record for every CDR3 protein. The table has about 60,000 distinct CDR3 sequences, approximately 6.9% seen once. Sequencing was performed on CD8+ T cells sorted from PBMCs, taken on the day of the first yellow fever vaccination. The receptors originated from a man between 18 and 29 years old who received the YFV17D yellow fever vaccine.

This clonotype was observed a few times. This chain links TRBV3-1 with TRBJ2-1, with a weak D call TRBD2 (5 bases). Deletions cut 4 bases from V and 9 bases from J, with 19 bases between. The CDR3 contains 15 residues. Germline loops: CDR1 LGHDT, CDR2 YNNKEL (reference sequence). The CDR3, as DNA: TGTGCCAGCAGCCCCGAACTAGTTATTACGGGTGAGCAGTTCTTC. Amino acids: CASSPELVITGEQFF.

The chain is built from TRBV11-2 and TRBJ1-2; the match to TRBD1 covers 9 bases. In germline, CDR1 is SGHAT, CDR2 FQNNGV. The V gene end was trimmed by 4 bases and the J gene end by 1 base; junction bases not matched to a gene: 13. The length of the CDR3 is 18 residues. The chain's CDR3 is CASSSTRGTGTFNYGYTF. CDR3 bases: TGTGCCAGCAGCTCAACAAGGGGGACAGGGACATTTAACTATGGCTACACCTTC.